A single sample gave rise to the 5 T cell receptor beta chains below, sequenced in a study of regulatory T cells in long-lasting Graves disease. For TCR beta, libraries came from iRepertoire HTBI primers and Arm-PCR of CDR3 regions. TCRdb redid the calling of the multiplex PCR reads with MiXCR, one entry per CDR3 protein. The repertoire has hundreds of thousands of distinct CDR3 sequences, roughly 15% of them found once; the top ten carry around 19%. As for time point: newly diagnosed GD, antithyroid drugs for less than 3 months. The TCR library was prepared using RNA isolated from PBMCs. The same sample was also used in a study of T cells in Graves' hyperthyroidism and ophthalmopathy.

The specimen comprised peripheral blood mononuclear cells (PBMCs), sampled at new diagnosis, from a patient treated with antithyroid drugs. The receptor set was obtained from a woman in her thirties with Graves disease.

There are many counts of this clonotype. This chain links TRBV28 with TRBJ1-5; D gene ambiguous. V was shortened by 10 bases and J by 4 bases, with 14 bases between the two germline ends. Germline V gene lookup returns CDR1 MDHEN and CDR2 SYDVKM. The CDR3 covers 13 residues. The CDR3 region is CATRRTKNQPQHF. CDR3 bases: TGTGCCACCCGGCGGACGAAAAATCAGCCCCAGCATTTT.

This clonotype was counted ten times or more. The V and J genes are TRBV12-3 or TRBV12-4 and TRBJ1-1; D not resolved. The CDR3 spans 12 residues. V was cut by 2 bases and J by 4 bases, with 5 bases left in between. This CDR3 reads CASSLISTEAFF. DNA for the CDR3: TGTGCCAGCAGTTTAATAAGCACTGAAGCTTTCTTT.

For this clonotype: This may stem from a read error, because a much larger clone lies one nucleotide away. The chain employs TRBV6-1 and TRBJ1-2, with a possible D match to TRBD1 (6 bases). This CDR3 region has 14 residues. Germline V CDR1 and CDR2: MNHNS, SASEGT. Deletions cut 7 bases from V and 3 bases from J, with 15 bases between. As DNA, the CDR3 is TGTGCCAGCACAGACAGGTTTATCGACTATGGCTACACCTTC. Amino acids: CASTDRFIDYGYTF.

The V gene is TRBV20-1, the J gene TRBJ2-3, with 8 positions matching TRBD2. This CDR3 comprises 13 residues. Germline loops: CDR1 DFQATT, CDR2 SNEGSKA (reference sequence). The junction had 7 bases not matched to a gene; V was cut back by 6 bases and J by 5 bases. The CDR3 region has the DNA TGCAGTGCGTGGCGGGAGGTGGGAGATACGCAGTATTTT. Its translation: CSAWREVGDTQYF.

The chain joins TRBV2 to TRBJ1-4, with D perhaps matching TRBD1 (6 bases). Trimming removed 2 bases at V and 7 bases at J, with 14 bases between. The CDR3 contains 15 residues. Germline V CDR1 and CDR2: SNHLY, FYNNEI. The chain's CDR3 is CASSERGGASEKLFF. CDR3 in DNA: TGTGCCAGCAGTGAAAGGGGGGGCGCGAGTGAAAAACTGTTTTTT.